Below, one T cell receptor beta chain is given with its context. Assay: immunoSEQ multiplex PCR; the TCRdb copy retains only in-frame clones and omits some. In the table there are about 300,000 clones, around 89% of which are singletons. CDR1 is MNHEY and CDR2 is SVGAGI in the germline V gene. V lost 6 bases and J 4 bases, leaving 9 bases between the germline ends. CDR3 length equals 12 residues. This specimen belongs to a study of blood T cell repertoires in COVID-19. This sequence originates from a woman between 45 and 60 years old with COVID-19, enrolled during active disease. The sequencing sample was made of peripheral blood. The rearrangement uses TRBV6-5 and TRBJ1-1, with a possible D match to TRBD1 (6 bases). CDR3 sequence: CASRVQGTEAFF. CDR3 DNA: TGTGCCAGCAGAGTACAGGGCACTGAAGCTTTCTTT.